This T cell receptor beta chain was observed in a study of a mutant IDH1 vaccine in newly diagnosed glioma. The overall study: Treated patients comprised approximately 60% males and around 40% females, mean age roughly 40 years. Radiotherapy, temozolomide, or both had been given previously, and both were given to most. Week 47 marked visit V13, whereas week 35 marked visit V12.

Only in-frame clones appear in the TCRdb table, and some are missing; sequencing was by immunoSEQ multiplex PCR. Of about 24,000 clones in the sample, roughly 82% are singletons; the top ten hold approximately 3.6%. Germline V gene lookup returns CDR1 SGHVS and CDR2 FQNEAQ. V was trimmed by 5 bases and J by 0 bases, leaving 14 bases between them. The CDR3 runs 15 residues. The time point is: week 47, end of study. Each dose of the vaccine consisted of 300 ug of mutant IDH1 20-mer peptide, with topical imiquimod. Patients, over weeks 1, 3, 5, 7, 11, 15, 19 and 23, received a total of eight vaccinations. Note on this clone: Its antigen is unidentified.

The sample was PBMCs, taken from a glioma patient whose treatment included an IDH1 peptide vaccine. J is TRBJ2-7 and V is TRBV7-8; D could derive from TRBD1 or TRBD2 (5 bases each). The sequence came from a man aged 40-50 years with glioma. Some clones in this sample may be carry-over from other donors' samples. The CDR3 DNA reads TGTGCCAGCAGCCATCGACGGGACCGCTCCTACGAGCAGTACTTC. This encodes CASSHRRDRSYEQYF.